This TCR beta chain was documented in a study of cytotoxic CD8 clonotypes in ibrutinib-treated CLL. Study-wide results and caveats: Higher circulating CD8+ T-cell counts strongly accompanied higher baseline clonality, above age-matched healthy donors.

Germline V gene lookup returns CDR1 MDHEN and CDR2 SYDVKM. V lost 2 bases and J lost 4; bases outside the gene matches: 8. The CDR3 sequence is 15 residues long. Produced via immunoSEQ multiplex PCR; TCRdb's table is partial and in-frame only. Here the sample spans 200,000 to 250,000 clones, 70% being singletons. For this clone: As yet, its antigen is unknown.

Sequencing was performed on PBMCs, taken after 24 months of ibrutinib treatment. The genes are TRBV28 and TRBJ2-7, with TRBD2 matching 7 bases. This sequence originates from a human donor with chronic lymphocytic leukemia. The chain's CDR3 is CASSLTELAIYEQYF. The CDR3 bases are TGTGCCAGCAGTTTAACCGAACTAGCGATTTACGAGCAGTACTTC.